The rows below give T cell receptor beta chains drawn from one sample of a study of blood T cell repertoires in COVID-19. Clones were read by immunoSEQ multiplex PCR, and TCRdb kept only the in-frame ones, dropping some. The sample records about 100,000 clones, 85% being singletons. Sequencing used peripheral blood. All receptors derive from a man aged 50-60 years with active or convalescent COVID-19. The CDR3 runs from the conserved cysteine through the conserved F or W. D genes are given only for firm matches. A row's size may be missing; if present it is once, few, many or a size class.

v_gene	len	abundance	j_gene	d_gene	CDR3aa	CDR3nt
TRBV10-2	10	-	TRBJ1-4	-	CASTFEKLFF	TGCGCCAGCACCTTTGAAAAACTGTTTTTT
TRBV6-5	14	-	TRBJ1-5	TRBD1	CASSYVQGAQPQHF	TGTGCCAGCAGTTACGTACAGGGGGCCCAGCCCCAGCATTTT
TRBV11-3	16	-	TRBJ2-5	TRBD2	CASSARTSGPQETQYF	TGTGCCAGCAGCGCCAGGACTAGCGGGCCCCAAGAGACCCAGTACTTC
TRBV28	17	-	TRBJ1-2	TRBD1	CASSSPHDRGHDYGYTF	TGTGCCAGCAGTTCTCCACACGACAGGGGGCACGACTATGGCTACACCTTC
TRBV24-1	14	-	TRBJ1-5	-	CATSDFNAGEPQHF	TGTGCCACCAGTGATTTCAACGCCGGGGAGCCCCAGCATTTT
TRBV4-1	19	-	TRBJ2-1	TRBD2	CASSQQDLAGGPSYNEQFF	TGCGCCAGCAGCCAACAAGATCTAGCGGGAGGTCCCTCCTACAATGAGCAGTTCTTC
TRBV4-2	17	-	TRBJ2-1	-	CASSQPPPVQGSNEQFF	TGTGCCAGCAGCCAACCCCCCCCCGTCCAGGGTTCCAATGAGCAGTTCTTC
TRBV24-1	12	-	TRBJ1-1	-	CATRGPNTEAFF	TGTGCCACCCGGGGTCCGAACACTGAAGCTTTCTTT
TRBV6-5	15	-	TRBJ1-1	TRBD1	CASSTGAKTGAEAFF	TGTGCCAGCAGTACTGGGGCCAAGACAGGGGCTGAAGCTTTCTTT
TRBV16	14	-	TRBJ2-3	-	CASSESGSTDTQYF	TGTGCCAGCAGCGAAAGCGGCTCCACAGATACGCAGTATTTT
TRBV28	15	-	TRBJ2-5	TRBD1	CASSSPGQGRETQYF	TGTGCCAGCAGCTCGCCGGGACAGGGAAGGGAGACCCAGTACTTC
TRBV24-1	16	-	TRBJ2-1	-	CATSDPRLNREREQFF	TGTGCCACCAGTGATCCCCGCCTTAACAGGGAGCGTGAGCAGTTCTTC
TRBV2	15	once	TRBJ2-1	-	CASSATLGDYNEQFF	TGTGCCAGCAGTGCGACGCTAGGGGACTACAATGAGCAGTTCTTC
TRBV13	16	-	TRBJ2-1	TRBD1	CASSTTPGQGDNEQFF	TGTGCCAGCAGCACAACTCCGGGACAGGGGGACAATGAGCAGTTCTTC
TRBV19	15	-	TRBJ2-7	TRBD1	CASSISGQGTYEQYF	TGTGCCAGTAGTATCTCGGGACAGGGGACCTACGAGCAGTACTTC
TRBV7-9	19	few	TRBJ2-1	TRBD2	CASSLARLAGGSSYNEQFF	TGTGCCAGCAGCTTAGCCAGACTAGCGGGAGGAAGCTCCTACAATGAGCAGTTCTTC
TRBV7-7	15	-	TRBJ2-5	-	CASSLALGFWETQYF	TGTGCTAGCAGCTTAGCGCTCGGGTTCTGGGAGACCCAGTACTTC
TRBV7-3	13	few	TRBJ2-7	-	CASSTGPTYEQYF	TGTGCCAGCAGCACAGGGCCCACCTACGAGCAGTACTTC
TRBV18	15	-	TRBJ1-3	-	CASSRTANSGNTIYF	TGTGCCAGCTCACGGACAGCTAACTCTGGAAACACCATATATTTT
TRBV29-1	14	-	TRBJ1-1	-	CSVIIRGLNTEAFF	TGCAGCGTTATAATAAGGGGGTTGAACACTGAAGCTTTCTTT
TRBV4-1	16	-	TRBJ1-1	-	CASSQDNLGPNTEAFF	TGCGCCAGCAGCCAAGATAATCTGGGGCCTAACACTGAAGCTTTCTTT
TRBV7-9	15	-	TRBJ2-7	TRBD2	CASSLAAGGSYEQYF	TGTGCCAGCAGCTTAGCGGCGGGAGGGTCCTACGAGCAGTACTTC
TRBV5-1	15	-	TRBJ2-7	TRBD2	CASSFTGTSSGEQYF	TGCGCCAGCAGCTTCACCGGGACTAGCAGCGGCGAGCAGTACTTC
TRBV10-1	14	-	TRBJ2-7	-	CASSESGVADEQYF	TGCGCCAGCAGTGAGTCGGGGGTAGCGGACGAGCAGTACTTC
TRBV19	14	-	TRBJ2-3	-	CASKRNFPIDTQYF	TGTGCCAGTAAACGTAACTTCCCAATAGATACGCAGTATTTT
TRBV7-9	17	-	TRBJ1-2	TRBD1	CASSMGRGQASNYGYTF	TGTGCCAGCAGCATGGGACGCGGACAGGCATCTAACTATGGCTACACCTTC
TRBV30	14	-	TRBJ1-4	-	CAWRGLSTNEKLFF	TGTGCCTGGAGGGGACTATCAACTAATGAAAAACTGTTTTTT
TRBV24-1	15	-	TRBJ1-1	TRBD1	CATQQGQGAGTEAFF	TGTGCCACCCAGCAAGGACAGGGTGCGGGCACTGAAGCTTTCTTT
TRBV5-1	16	-	TRBJ1-4	-	CASSLGGDSTNEKLFF	TGCGCCAGCAGCTTGGGCGGGGATTCAACTAATGAAAAACTGTTTTTT
TRBV7-9	17	-	TRBJ1-1	TRBD1	CASSYRGQTGVITEAFF	TGTGCCAGCAGCTATAGGGGCCAGACAGGGGTAATCACTGAAGCTTTCTTT
TRBV14	15	-	TRBJ2-1	TRBD2	CASSRSGLAGAEQFF	TGTGCCAGCAGCCGCTCGGGACTAGCGGGAGCTGAGCAGTTCTTC
TRBV11-2	16	-	TRBJ2-5	-	CASSSYFSGEQETQYF	TGTGCCAGCAGCTCCTATTTTTCGGGAGAGCAAGAGACCCAGTACTTC
TRBV19	16	once	TRBJ2-5	TRBD2	CASSILGTSGKETQYF	TGTGCCAGTAGTATACTCGGGACTAGCGGAAAAGAGACCCAGTACTTC
TRBV7-9	16	-	TRBJ1-2	TRBD1	CASSAGQGDPNYGYTF	TGTGCCAGCAGCGCGGGACAGGGCGACCCCAACTATGGCTACACCTTC